This entry lists 20 T cell receptor beta chains sequenced from one sample in a study of T cells in Graves' hyperthyroidism and ophthalmopathy. TCR beta CDR3 regions were amplified from RNA. Using the HTBI primer set, a first-round RT-PCR was run on the TCR CDR3. TCRdb passed the multiplex PCR reads through MiXCR, listing each CDR3 protein once. Among some 620,000 distinct CDR3 sequences listed, around 15% were seen once. The sample was blood. All receptors come from a young woman with Graves' hyperthyroidism.

This clonotype was recorded many times. The genes are TRBV6-1 and TRBJ1-1; no firm D call. This CDR3 has 15 amino acids. The germline V and J ends were trimmed by 7 bases and 1 base, with 16 bases remaining between them. Per the germline V gene, CDR1 is MNHNS and CDR2 is SASEGT. DNA of the CDR3: TGTGCCAGCACCCTCCTCGGGGTTAGGAACACTGAAGCTTTCTTT. Translating gives CASTLLGVRNTEAFF.

Notes on this clonotype: The CDR3 ends on some other residue instead of the conserved phenylalanine or tryptophan, so this is likely a read error. The V call is TRBV5-6, the J call TRBJ1-3, with TRBD1 matching 7 bases. The CDR3 has 15 amino acids. CDR1 is SGHDT and CDR2 is YYEEEE in the germline V gene. V dropped 4 bases and J dropped 0; count of bases not matched to a gene: 4. The CDR3 region is CASSPDRTSGNTIYL. Written as DNA, the CDR3 is TGTGCCAGCAGCCCGGACAGGACCTCTGGAAACACCATATATCTT.

The chain recombines TRBV4-3 with TRBJ2-1; 14 positions agree with TRBD2. CDR1 and CDR2 (germline): LGHNA, YSLEER. This CDR3 comprises 18 residues. The V and J ends lost 1 base and 8 bases, in that order; junction bases with no gene match: 10. CDR3 amino acids: CASSQAWGLAGEGDEQFF. CDR3 bases: TGCGCCAGCAGCCAAGCTTGGGGACTAGCGGGAGAAGGCGATGAGCAGTTCTTC.

This clonotype was recorded at least ten times. The rearrangement links TRBV7-2 to TRBJ2-1; no definite D call. The length of the CDR3 is 15 residues. Germline V gene data show CDR1 as SGHTA and CDR2 as FQGNSA. The V end was cut by 2 bases, the J end by 4 bases, with 12 bases between. The CDR3 spells CASSLMGSQYNEQFF. CDR3 in DNA: TGTGCCAGCAGCTTAATGGGGTCCCAATACAATGAGCAGTTCTTC.

The chain is built from TRBV9 and TRBJ1-3; a possible D gene is TRBD1 (5 bases). Deletions cut 0 bases from V and 9 bases from J, with 16 bases between. CDR1 is SGDLS, CDR2 YYNGEE, per germline. The CDR3 loop spans 15 amino acids. The CDR3 here is CASSVGGRVDGTIYF. In DNA form, the CDR3 reads TGTGCCAGCAGCGTAGGTGGCAGGGTAGACGGCACCATATATTTT. Looking up the rest from reference TRBV9 and TRBJ1-3 gives the full variable domain: DSGVTQTPKHLITATGQRVTLRCSPRSGDLSVYWYQQSLDQGLQFLIQYYNGEERAKGNILERFSAQQFPDLHSELNLSSLELGDSALYFCASSVGGRVDGTIYFGEGSWLTVV.

The sample holds a few counts of this clonotype. The V call is TRBV11-2, the J call TRBJ1-6; D might be TRBD1 (5 bases). The CDR3 has 14 residues. The germline CDR1 and CDR2 sequences are SGHAT and FQNNGV. V was pared by 5 bases and J by 6 bases, with 11 bases between. CDR3 sequence: CASSPGTSNSPLHF. The CDR3, as DNA: TGTGCCAGCAGCCCAGGGACCTCTAATTCACCCCTCCACTTT.

This clonotype was counted only a few times. V gene TRBV28 combines with J gene TRBJ1-4, with D perhaps matching TRBD1 (5 bases). Trimming cost V 1 base and J 8 bases, with 14 bases left between them. This CDR3 contains 15 residues. Germline V lookup: CDR1 MDHEN, CDR2 SYDVKM. The CDR3 region is CASSLSGVMGEKLFF. The CDR3 nucleotides read TGTGCCAGCAGTTTATCGGGGGTGATGGGGGAAAAACTGTTTTTT.

V is TRBV5-1 and J is TRBJ2-5, with a weak D call TRBD2 (6 bases). The CDR3 contains 16 residues. Germline V gene lookup returns CDR1 SGHRS and CDR2 YFSETQ. Trimming pared 4 bases from V and 1 base from J, leaving 17 bases between. The CDR3 reads CASSPNLRRAQETQYF. CDR3 DNA sequence: TGCGCCAGCAGCCCCAATTTGAGGAGGGCCCAAGAGACCCAGTACTTC.

This chain uses TRBV9 with TRBJ2-5; 9 bases are shared with TRBD2. V lost 0 bases to trimming and J lost 1 base; unmatched junction nucleotides: 7. CDR3 size: 17 residues. Germline assignment: CDR1 SGDLS and CDR2 YYNGEE. This chain's CDR3 is CASSVEGSGSSQETQYF. The CDR3 region has the DNA TGTGCCAGCAGCGTAGAGGGTAGCGGGAGTAGCCAAGAGACCCAGTACTTC.

This clonotype was counted ten times or more. The chain recombines TRBV2 with TRBJ2-7; D is unresolved. The length of the CDR3 is 11 residues. V was clipped by 8 bases and J by 6 bases, with 11 bases between them. Germline values: CDR1 SNHLY, CDR2 FYNNEI. The CDR3 sequence: CASLMDREQYF. CDR3 sequence (DNA): TGTGCCAGCCTGATGGACCGCGAGCAGTACTTC.

This clonotype has ten or more counts. The CDR3 DNA follows: TGTGCCAGCAGTTTAACAGGGCCTCGACAAGAGACCCAGTACTTC. Protein: CASSLTGPRQETQYF. The V and J genes are TRBV12-3 or TRBV12-4 and TRBJ2-5; TRBD1 is a possible D gene (6 bases). Trimming stripped 2 bases from V and 2 bases from J, with 12 bases between. The CDR3 is 15 amino acids.

The chain uses TRBV6-5 and TRBJ1-5; 7 nucleotides line up with TRBD1. Germline V gene data show CDR1 as MNHEY and CDR2 as SVGAGI. J was trimmed by 5 bases and V by 1 base; bases with no gene match: 11. This CDR3 region has 17 residues. The CDR3 sequence is CASSYFTGQAGHQPQHF. The DNA of the CDR3 is TGTGCCAGCAGTTACTTCACTGGACAGGCGGGTCATCAGCCCCAGCATTTT.

This clonotype was seen at least ten times. The genes are TRBV20-1 and TRBJ2-1, with 10 positions matching TRBD2. In germline, CDR1 is DFQATT, CDR2 SNEGSKA (reference sequence). This CDR3 contains 13 residues. Trimming cost V 7 bases and J 2 bases; bases outside gene matches: 2. CDR3 in amino acids: CSGGLAAYNEQFF. CDR3 DNA: TGCAGTGGCGGACTAGCGGCCTACAATGAGCAGTTCTTC.

In this sample, this clonotype turned up a few times. The J gene is TRBJ2-3, the V gene TRBV3-1; TRBD2 is a possible D gene (6 bases). The V and J ends lost 4 bases and 2 bases respectively, with 16 bases between them. CDR1 is LGHDT, CDR2 YNNKEL, per germline (reference sequence). CDR3 length: 16 residues. The CDR3 bases are TGTGCCAGCAGCCCCACAGCGGGCTCCCCCACAGATACGCAGTATTTT. Its protein product is CASSPTAGSPTDTQYF.

This clonotype was counted many times. The chain carries TRBV28 and TRBJ2-1; D may be TRBD2 (6 bases). CDR1 MDHEN and CDR2 SYDVKM come from the germline V gene. V lost 6 bases to trimming and J lost 6 bases, with 18 bases between them. The CDR3 extends over 15 amino acids. The CDR3: CASSGSETSPNEQFF. Written as DNA, the CDR3 is TGTGCCAGCAGCGGGAGCGAGACTTCCCCCAATGAGCAGTTCTTC.

This chain links TRBV30 with TRBJ2-2; D unclear. The ends were cut back, 5 bases at V and 4 bases at J, with 8 bases in the middle. Per germline, CDR1 GTSNPN and CDR2 SVGIG (reference sequence). This CDR3 has 12 residues. CDR3 sequence (DNA): TGTGCCTGGTTTGACACCACCGGGGAGCTGTTTTTT. Protein product: CAWFDTTGELFF. Complete variable domain (other parts from reference TRBV30 and TRBJ2-2): SQTIHQWPATLVQPVGSPLSLECTVEGTSNPNLYWYRQAAGRGLQLLFYSVGIGQISSEVPQNLSASRPQDRQFILSSKKLLLSDSGFYLCAWFDTTGELFFGEGSRLTVL.

The V call is TRBV27, the J call TRBJ2-4, with 7 nucleotides matching TRBD1. Germline CDR1 reads MNHEY; CDR2 reads SMNVEV (reference sequence). With 5 bases clipped from V and 1 base from J, the junction kept 2 bases outside the gene matches. The CDR3 covers 14 residues. The DNA of the CDR3 is TGTGCCAGCAGTCCACAGGGGGCCAAAAACATTCAGTACTTC. It translates to CASSPQGAKNIQYF.

This clonotype has only a few counts. The genes are TRBV20-1 and TRBJ2-1, with 10 positions matching TRBD2. This CDR3 has 19 amino acids. J lost 0 bases, V lost 3 bases, and 14 bases had no gene match. Germline V CDR1 and CDR2: DFQATT, SNEGSKA (reference sequence). CDR3 in DNA: TGCAGTGCTAGTTTGGCTAGCGGGGGCCGGGAGAGCTCCTACAATGAGCAGTTCTTC. Its protein is CSASLASGGRESSYNEQFF.

This chain uses TRBV20-1 with TRBJ1-2; tentative D call: TRBD1 (5 bases). The V end lost 0 bases, the J end lost 0 bases, and 11 bases lay between the germline ends. Germline CDR1 is DFQATT and CDR2 is SNEGSKA (reference sequence). This CDR3 contains 15 residues. This CDR3 reads CSARDLRGANYGYTF. Written as DNA, the CDR3 is TGCAGTGCTAGAGACCTTCGGGGGGCTAACTATGGCTACACCTTC.

V gene TRBV5-5 combines with J gene TRBJ1-1, with 8 bases lining up with TRBD1. The germline gives CDR1 SGHKS, CDR2 YYEKEE (reference sequence). The CDR3 runs 17 residues. V shed 7 bases and J 6 bases; nucleotides not matched to a gene: 20. The CDR3 nucleotides read TGTGCCAGCTCACCCCAAAGCCGGACAGGGACGCTTTCTGAAGCTTTCTTT. This translates into CASSPQSRTGTLSEAFF.